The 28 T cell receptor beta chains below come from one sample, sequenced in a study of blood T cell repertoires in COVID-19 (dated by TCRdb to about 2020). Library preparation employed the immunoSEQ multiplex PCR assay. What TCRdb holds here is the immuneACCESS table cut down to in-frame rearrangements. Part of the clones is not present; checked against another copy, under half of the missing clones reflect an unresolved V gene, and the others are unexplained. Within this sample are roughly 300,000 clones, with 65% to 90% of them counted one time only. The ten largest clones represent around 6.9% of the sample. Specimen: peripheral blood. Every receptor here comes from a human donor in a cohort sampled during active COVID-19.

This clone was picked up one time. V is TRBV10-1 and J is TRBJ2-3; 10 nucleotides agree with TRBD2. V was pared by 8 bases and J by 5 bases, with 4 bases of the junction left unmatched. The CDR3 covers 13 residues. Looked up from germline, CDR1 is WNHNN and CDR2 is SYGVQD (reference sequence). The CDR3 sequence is CASGSSGGDTQYF. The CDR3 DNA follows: TGCGCCAGCGGATCTAGCGGGGGAGATACGCAGTATTTT.

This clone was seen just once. CDR3 nucleotides: TGTGCCACCAGCAGAGCCGAGGGAAGATTTGGCTACACCTTC. It yields the protein CATSRAEGRFGYTF. The chain combines TRBV15 with TRBJ1-2; D gene unclear. CDR1 LNHNV and CDR2 YYDKDF come from the germline V gene (reference sequence). The germline V and J ends were trimmed by 1 base and 7 bases, with 13 bases remaining between them. This CDR3 is built from 14 residues.

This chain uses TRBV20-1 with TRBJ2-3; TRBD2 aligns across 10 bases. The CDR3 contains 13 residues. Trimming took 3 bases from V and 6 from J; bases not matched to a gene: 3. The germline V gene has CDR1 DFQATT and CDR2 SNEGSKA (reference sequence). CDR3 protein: CSASISGGDTQYF. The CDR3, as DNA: TGCAGTGCTAGTATTAGCGGGGGGGATACGCAGTATTTT.

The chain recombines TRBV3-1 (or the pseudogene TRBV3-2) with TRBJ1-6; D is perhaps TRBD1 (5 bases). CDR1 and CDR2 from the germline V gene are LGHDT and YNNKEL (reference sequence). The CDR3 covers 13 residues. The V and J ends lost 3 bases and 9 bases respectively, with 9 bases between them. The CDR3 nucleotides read TGTGCCAGCAGCCACCAGGGCTTTTCACCCCTCCACTTT. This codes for CASSHQGFSPLHF.

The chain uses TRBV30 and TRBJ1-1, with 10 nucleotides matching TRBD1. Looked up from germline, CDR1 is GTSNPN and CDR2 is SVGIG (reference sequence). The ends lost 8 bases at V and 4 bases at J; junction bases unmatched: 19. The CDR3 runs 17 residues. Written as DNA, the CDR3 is TGTGCCCGAGCTCCTCCGGGACAGGGGAGGAGGAGCACTGAAGCTTTCTTT. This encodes CARAPPGQGRRSTEAFF.

The DNA of the CDR3 is TGCAGTGTCAGAAGTGGGCACGAGCAGTACTTC. Amino acids: CSVRSGHEQYF. The chain uses TRBV20-1 and TRBJ2-7; no reliable D call. Germline V gene sequence: CDR1 DFQATT, CDR2 SNEGSKA (reference sequence). The CDR3 consists of 11 residues. V lost 7 bases and J lost 5, with 12 bases in between.

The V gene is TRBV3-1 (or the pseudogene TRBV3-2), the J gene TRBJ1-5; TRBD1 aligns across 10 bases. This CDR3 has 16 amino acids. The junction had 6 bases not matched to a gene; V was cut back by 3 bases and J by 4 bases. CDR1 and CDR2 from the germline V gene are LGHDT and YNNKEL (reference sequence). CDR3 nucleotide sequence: TGTGCCAGCAGCCAGGCTGACAGGGGGCGAAATCAGCCCCAGCATTTT. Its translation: CASSQADRGRNQPQHF.

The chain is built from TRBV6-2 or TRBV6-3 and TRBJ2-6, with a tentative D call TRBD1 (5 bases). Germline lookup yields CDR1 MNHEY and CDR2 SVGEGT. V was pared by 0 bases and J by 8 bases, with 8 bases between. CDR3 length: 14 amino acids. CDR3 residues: CASSYSRTPNVLTF. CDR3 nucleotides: TGTGCCAGCAGTTACTCGCGGACACCCAACGTCCTGACTTTC.

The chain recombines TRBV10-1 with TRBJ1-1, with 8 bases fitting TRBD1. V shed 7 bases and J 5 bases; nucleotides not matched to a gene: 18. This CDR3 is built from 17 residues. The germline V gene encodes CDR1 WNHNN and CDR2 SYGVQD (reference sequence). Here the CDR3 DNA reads TGCGCCAGCACCACATGGCCCCCGGACAGGGTAGGAACTGAAGCTTTCTTT. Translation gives CASTTWPPDRVGTEAFF.

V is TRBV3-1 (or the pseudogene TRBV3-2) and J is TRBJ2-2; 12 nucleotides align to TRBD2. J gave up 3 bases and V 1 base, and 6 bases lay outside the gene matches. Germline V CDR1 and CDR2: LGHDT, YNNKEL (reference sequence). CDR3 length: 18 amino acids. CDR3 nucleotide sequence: TGTGCCAGCAGCCAAGCCCAACTAGCGGGGGGCTACACCGGGGAGCTGTTTTTT. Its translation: CASSQAQLAGGYTGELFF.

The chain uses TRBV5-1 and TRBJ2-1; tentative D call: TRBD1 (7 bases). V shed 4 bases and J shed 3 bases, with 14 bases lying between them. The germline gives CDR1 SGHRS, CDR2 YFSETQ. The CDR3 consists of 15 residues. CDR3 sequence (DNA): TGCGCCAGCAGCACGCAGGGGGGTGGCTACAATGAGCAGTTCTTC. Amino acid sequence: CASSTQGGGYNEQFF.

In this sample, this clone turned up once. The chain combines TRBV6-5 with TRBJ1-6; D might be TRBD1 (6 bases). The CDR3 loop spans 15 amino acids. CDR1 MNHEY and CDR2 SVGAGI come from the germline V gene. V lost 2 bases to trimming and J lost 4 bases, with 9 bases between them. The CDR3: CASSYLGTYNSPLHF. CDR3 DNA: TGTGCCAGCAGTTACCTGGGGACATATAATTCACCCCTCCACTTT.

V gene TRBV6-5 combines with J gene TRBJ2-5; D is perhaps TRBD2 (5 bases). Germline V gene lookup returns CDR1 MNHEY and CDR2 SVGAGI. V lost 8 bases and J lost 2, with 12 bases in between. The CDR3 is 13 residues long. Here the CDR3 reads CASVDSYQETQYF. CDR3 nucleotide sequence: TGTGCCAGCGTGGACTCATATCAAGAGACCCAGTACTTC.

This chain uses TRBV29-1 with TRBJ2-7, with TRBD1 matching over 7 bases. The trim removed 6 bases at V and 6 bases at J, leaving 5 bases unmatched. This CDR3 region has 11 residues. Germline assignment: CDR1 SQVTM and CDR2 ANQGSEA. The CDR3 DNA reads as TGCAGCGTCACACAGGGGACCGAGCAGTACTTC. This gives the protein CSVTQGTEQYF.

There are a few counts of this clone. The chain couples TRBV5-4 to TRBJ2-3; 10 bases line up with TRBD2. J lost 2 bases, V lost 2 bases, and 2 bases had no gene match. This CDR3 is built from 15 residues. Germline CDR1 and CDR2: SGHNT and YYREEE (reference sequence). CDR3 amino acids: CASSFSGGLTDTQYF. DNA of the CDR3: TGTGCCAGCAGCTTTAGCGGGGGGCTCACAGATACGCAGTATTTT.

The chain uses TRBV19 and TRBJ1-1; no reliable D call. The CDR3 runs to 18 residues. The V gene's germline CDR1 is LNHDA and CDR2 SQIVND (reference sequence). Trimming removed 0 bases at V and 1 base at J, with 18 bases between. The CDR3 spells CASSIEVRNSYRNTEAFF. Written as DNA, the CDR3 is TGTGCCAGTAGTATAGAGGTCAGAAATAGCTATCGGAACACTGAAGCTTTCTTT.

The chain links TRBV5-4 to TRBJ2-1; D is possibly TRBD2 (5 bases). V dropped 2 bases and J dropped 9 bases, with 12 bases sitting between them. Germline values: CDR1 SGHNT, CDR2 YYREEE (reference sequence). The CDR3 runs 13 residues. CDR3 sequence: CASSFAGGGEQFF. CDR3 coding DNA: TGTGCCAGCAGCTTCGCGGGTGGTGGTGAGCAGTTCTTC. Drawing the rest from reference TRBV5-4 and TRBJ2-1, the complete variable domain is ETGVTQSPTHLIKTRGQQVTLRCSSQSGHNTVSWYQQALGQGPQFIFQYYREEENGRGNFPPRFSGLQFPNYSSELNVNALELDDSALYLCASSFAGGGEQFFGPGTRLTVL.

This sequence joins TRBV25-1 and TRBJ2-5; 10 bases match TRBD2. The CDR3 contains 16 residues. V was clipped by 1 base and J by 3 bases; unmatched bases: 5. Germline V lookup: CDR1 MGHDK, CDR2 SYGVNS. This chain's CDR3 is CASSEFSGGVKETQYF. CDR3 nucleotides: TGTGCCAGCAGTGAATTCAGCGGGGGGGTTAAAGAGACCCAGTACTTC. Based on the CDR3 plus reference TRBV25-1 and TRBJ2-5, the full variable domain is EADIYQTPRYLVIGTGKKITLECSQTMGHDKMYWYQQDPGMELHLIHYSYGVNSTEKGDLSSESTVSRIRTEHFPLTLESARPSHTSQYLCASSEFSGGVKETQYFGPGTRLLVL.

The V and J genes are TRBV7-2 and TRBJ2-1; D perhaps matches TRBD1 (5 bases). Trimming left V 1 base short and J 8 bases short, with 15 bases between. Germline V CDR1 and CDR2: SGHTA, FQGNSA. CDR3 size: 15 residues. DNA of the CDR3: TGTGCCAGCAGCTTAGTGCAGGGTGCGACGGATGAGCAGTTCTTC. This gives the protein CASSLVQGATDEQFF.

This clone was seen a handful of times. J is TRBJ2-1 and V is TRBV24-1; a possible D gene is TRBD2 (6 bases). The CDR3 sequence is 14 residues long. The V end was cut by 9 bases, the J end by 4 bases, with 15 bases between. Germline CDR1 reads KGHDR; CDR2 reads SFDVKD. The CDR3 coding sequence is TGTGCCACCGGGAGGTCAGATCTTTACAATGAGCAGTTCTTC. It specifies CATGRSDLYNEQFF.

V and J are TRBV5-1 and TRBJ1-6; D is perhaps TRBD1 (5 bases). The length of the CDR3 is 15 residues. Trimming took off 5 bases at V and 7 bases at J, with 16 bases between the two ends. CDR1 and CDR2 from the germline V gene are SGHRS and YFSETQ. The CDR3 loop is CASRYLGGENSPLHF. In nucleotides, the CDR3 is TGCGCCAGCAGGTACCTGGGGGGGGAGAATTCACCCCTCCACTTT.

The CDR3 bases are TGTGCCAGCAGTGAGGACAGGACCACTGAAGCTTTCTTT. It encodes CASSEDRTTEAFF. The V and J genes are TRBV6-4 and TRBJ1-1; TRBD1 aligns across 7 bases. With V trimmed by 3 bases and J by 4 bases, 2 bases remained unmatched. This CDR3 has 13 residues. CDR1 is MRHNA and CDR2 is SNTAGT in the germline V gene.

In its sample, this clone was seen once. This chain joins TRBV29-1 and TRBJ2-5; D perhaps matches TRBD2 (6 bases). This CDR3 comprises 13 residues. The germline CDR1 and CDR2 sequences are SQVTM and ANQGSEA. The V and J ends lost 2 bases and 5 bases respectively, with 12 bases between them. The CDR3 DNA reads TGCAGCGTTGAACGCGGGACCGGTGAGACCCAGTACTTC. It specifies CSVERGTGETQYF.

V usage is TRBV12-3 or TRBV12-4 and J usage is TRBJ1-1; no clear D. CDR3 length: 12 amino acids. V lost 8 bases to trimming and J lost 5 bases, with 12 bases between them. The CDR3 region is CASLRGGTEAFF. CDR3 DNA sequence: TGTGCCAGCCTCCGGGGAGGGACTGAAGCTTTCTTT.

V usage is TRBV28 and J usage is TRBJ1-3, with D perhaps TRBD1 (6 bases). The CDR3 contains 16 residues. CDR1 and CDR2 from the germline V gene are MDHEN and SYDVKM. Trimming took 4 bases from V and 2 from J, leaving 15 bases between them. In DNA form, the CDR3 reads TGTGCCAGCAGTTCTAGAACAGGGTTGGCTGGAAACACCATATATTTT. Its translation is CASSSRTGLAGNTIYF.

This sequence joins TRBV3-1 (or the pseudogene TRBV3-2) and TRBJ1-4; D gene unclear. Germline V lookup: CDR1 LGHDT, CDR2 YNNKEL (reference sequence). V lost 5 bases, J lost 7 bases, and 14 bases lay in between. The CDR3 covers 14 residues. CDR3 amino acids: CASSTRTAGEKLFF. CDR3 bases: TGTGCCAGCAGCACCCGTACTGCCGGTGAAAAACTGTTTTTT.

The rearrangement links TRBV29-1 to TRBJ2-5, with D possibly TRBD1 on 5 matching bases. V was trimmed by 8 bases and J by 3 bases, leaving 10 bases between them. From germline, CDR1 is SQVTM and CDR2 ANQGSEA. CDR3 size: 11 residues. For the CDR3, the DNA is TGCAGCATTACAGGTGAAGAGACCCAGTACTTC. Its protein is CSITGEETQYF.

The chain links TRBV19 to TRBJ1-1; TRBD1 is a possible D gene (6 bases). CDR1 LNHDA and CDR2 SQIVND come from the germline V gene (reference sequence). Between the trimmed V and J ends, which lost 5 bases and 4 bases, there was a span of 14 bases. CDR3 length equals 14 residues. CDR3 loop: CASSGGGGGTEAFF. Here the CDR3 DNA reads TGTGCCAGTAGTGGGGGCGGGGGCGGCACTGAAGCTTTCTTT.